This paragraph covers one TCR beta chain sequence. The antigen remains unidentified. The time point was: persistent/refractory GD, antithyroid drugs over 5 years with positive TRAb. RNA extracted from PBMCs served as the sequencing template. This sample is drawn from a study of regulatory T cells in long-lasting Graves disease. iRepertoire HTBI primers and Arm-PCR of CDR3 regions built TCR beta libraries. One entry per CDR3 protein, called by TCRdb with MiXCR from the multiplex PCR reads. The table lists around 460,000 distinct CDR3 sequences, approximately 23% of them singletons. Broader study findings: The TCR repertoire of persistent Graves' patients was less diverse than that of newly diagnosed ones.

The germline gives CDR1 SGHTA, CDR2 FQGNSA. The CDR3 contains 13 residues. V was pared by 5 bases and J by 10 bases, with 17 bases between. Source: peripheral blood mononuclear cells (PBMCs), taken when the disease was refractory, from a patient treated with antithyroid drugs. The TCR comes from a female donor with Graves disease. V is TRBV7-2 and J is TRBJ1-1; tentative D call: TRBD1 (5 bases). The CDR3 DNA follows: TGTGCCAGCAGCCAGGGACCGTACTTAAGAGCTTTCTTT. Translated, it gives CASSQGPYLRAFF.